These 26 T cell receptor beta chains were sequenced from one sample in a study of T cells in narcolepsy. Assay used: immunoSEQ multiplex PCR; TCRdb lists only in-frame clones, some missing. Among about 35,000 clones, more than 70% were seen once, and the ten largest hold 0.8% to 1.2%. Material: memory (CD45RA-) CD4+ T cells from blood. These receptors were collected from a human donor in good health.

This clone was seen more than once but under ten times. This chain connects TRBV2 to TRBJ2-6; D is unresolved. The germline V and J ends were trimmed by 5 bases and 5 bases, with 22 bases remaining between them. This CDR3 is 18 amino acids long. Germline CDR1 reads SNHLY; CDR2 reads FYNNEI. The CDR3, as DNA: TGTGCCAGCAGTATGACCAGTTCGATACAAAGTCGGGCCAACGTCCTGACTTTC. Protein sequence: CASSMTSSIQSRANVLTF.

In DNA, the CDR3 is TGCGCCAGCCAGCCGACAGGTACGTCTAGCGGGGTCTACGAGCAGTACTTC. Amino acid sequence: CASQPTGTSSGVYEQYF. The chain uses TRBV5-1 and TRBJ2-5, with TRBD2 matching 9 bases. With the DNA end fitting TRBJ2-7 better, the J assignment may be wrong. The germline V gene encodes CDR1 SGHRS and CDR2 YFSETQ. The CDR3 is made up of 17 amino acids.

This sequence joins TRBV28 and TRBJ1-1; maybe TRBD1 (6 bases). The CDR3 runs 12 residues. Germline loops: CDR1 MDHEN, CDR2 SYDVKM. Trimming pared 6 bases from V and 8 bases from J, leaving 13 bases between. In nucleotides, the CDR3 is TGTGCCAGCAGACTACAGGGTTTCGAAGCTTTCTTT. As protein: CASRLQGFEAFF.

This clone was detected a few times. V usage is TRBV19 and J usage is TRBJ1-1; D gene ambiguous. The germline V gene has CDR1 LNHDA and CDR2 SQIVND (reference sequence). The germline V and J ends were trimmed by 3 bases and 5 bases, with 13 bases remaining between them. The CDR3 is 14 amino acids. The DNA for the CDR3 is TGTGCCAGTAGTATTTCGACTGTTCCTACTGAAGCTTTCTTT. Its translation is CASSISTVPTEAFF.

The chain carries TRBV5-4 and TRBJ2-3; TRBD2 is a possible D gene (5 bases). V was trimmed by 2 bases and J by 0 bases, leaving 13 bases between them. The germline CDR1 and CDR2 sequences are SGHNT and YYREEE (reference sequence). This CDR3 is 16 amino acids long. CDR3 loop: CASSFSGRLSTDTQYF. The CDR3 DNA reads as TGTGCCAGCAGCTTTTCGGGGAGACTTAGCACAGATACGCAGTATTTT.

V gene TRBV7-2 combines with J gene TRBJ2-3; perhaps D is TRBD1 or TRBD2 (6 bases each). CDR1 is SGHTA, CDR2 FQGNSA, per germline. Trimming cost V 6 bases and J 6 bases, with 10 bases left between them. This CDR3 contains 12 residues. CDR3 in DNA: TGTGCCAGCAGACCGGGGGCCGATACGCAGTATTTT. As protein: CASRPGADTQYF.

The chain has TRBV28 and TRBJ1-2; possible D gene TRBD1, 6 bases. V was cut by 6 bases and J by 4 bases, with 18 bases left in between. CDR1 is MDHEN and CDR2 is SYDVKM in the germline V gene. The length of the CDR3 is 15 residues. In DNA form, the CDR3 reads TGTGCCAGCAGGCCTCAAGGGGGAAAAGGCTATGGCTACACCTTC. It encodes CASRPQGGKGYGYTF.

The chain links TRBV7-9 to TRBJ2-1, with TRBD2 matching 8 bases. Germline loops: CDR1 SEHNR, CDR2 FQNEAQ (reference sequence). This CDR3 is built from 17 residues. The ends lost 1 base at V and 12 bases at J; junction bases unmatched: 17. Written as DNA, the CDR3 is TGTGCCAGCAGCTTAGGTGGACTAGCCGACTCTACAATGGGGCAGTTCTTC. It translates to CASSLGGLADSTMGQFF.

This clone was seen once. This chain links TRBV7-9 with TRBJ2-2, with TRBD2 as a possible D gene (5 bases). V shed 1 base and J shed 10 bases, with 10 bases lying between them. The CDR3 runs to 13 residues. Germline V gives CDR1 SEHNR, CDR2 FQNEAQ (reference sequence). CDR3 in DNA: TGTGCCAGCAGCTTAGAAGGGCGGGTGGAGCTGTTTTTT. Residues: CASSLEGRVELFF.

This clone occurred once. CDR3 sequence (DNA): TGTGCCAGCAGTATTACGGGCGGCCCCTACGAGCAGTACTTC. Its translation: CASSITGGPYEQYF. The chain links TRBV6-5 to TRBJ2-7; D unresolved. There are 14 residues in the CDR3. Germline loops: CDR1 MNHEY, CDR2 SVGAGI. V dropped 5 bases and J dropped 2 bases, with 13 bases sitting between them.

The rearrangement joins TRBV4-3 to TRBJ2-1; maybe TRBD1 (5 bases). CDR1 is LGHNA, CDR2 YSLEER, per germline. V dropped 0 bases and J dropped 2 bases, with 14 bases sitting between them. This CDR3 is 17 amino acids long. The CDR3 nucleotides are TGCGCCAGCAGCCAAGAAGTATTGACAGTCACCTACAATGAGCAGTTCTTC. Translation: CASSQEVLTVTYNEQFF.

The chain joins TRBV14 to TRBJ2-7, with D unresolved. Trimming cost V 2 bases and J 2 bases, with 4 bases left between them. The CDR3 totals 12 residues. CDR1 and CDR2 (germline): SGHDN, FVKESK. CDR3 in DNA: TGTGCCAGCAGCCAACAACCCTACGAGCAGTACTTC. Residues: CASSQQPYEQYF.

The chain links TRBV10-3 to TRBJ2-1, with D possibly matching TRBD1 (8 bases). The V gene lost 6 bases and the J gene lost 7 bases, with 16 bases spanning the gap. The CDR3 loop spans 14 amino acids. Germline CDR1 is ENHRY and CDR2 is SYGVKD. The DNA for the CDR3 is TGTGCCATCAGGACCGACAGGGGAGGGAATGAGCAGTTCTTC. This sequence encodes CAIRTDRGGNEQFF.

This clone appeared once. CDR3 protein: CASSLWQGENQPQHF. The CDR3 DNA is TGTGCCAGCAGCTTATGGCAGGGGGAGAATCAGCCCCAGCATTTT. The gene calls are TRBV7-8 and TRBJ1-5; the match to TRBD1 covers 7 bases. Germline trimming cut 2 bases from V and 4 bases from J; bases unmatched to any gene: 5. The CDR3 contains 15 residues. Germline CDR1 and CDR2: SGHVS and FQNEAQ.

The CDR3 loop reads CASTKTATYEQYF. CDR3 nucleotide sequence: TGTGCCAGCACCAAGACAGCCACCTACGAGCAGTACTTC. V and J are TRBV6-1 and TRBJ2-7, with D tentatively TRBD1 (5 bases). Germline V CDR1 and CDR2: MNHNS, SASEGT. The V and J ends lost 7 bases and 2 bases respectively, with 12 bases between them. The CDR3 spans 13 residues.

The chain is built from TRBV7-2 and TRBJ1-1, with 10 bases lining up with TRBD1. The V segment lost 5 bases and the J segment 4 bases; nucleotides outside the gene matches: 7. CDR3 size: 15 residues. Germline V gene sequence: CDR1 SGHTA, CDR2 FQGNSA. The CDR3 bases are TGTGCCAGCAGCCTCTGGACAGGGGGTTCCACTGAAGCTTTCTTT. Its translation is CASSLWTGGSTEAFF.

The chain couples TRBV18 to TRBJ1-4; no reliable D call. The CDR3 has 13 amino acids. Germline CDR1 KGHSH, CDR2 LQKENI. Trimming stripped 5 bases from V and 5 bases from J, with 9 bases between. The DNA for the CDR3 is TGTGCCAGCTCATCGGACCTCAATGAAAAACTGTTTTTT. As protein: CASSSDLNEKLFF.

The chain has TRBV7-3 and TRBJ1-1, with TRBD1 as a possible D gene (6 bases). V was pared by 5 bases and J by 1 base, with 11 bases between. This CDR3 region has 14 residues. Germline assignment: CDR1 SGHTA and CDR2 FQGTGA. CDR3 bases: TGTGCCAGCAGCCCCAAGGGGGAGAACACTGAAGCTTTCTTT. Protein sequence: CASSPKGENTEAFF.

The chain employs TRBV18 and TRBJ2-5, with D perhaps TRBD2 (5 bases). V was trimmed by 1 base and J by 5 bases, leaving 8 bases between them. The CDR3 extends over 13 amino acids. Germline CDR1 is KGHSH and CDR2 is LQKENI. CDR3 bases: TGTGCCAGCTCACCACGAGGGCTTGAGACCCAGTACTTC. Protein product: CASSPRGLETQYF.

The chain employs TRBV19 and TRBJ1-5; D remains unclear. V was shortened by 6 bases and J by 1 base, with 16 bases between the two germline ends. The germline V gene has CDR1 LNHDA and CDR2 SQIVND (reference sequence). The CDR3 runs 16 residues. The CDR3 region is CASSNYGRSSNQPQHF. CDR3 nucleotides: TGTGCCAGTAGCAATTATGGCAGGTCGAGCAATCAGCCCCAGCATTTT.

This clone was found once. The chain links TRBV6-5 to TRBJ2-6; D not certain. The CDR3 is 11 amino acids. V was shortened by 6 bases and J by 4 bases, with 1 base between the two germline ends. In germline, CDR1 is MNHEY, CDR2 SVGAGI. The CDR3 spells CASRGANVLTF. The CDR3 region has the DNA TGTGCCAGCAGAGGGGCCAACGTCCTGACTTTC.

CDR3 loop: CASSQGGYTEAFF. The CDR3, as DNA: TGTGCCAGCAGCCAAGGGGGTTACACTGAAGCTTTCTTT. V usage is TRBV6-5 and J usage is TRBJ1-1; weak D call: TRBD1 (6 bases). CDR3 length: 13 residues. Trimming took off 6 bases at V and 3 bases at J, with 11 bases between the two ends. In germline, CDR1 is MNHEY, CDR2 SVGAGI.

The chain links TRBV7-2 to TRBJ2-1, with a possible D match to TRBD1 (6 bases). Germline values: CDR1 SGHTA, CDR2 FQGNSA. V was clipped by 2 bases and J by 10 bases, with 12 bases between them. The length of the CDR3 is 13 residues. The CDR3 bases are TGTGCCAGCAGCTTATGGGGGCAGGTCGAGCAGTTCTTC. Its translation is CASSLWGQVEQFF.

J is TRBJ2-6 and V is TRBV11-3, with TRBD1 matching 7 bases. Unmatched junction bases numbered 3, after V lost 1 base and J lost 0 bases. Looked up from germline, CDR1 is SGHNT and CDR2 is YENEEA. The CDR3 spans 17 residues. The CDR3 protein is CASSLGQGNSGANVLTF. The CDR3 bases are TGTGCCAGCAGCTTAGGACAGGGAAACTCTGGGGCCAACGTCCTGACTTTC.

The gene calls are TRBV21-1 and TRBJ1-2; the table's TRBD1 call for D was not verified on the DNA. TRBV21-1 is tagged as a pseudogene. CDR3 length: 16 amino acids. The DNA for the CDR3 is TGTGCCAGCAGCAAAGCGGGGCGACAGGCTGCCCATGGCTACACCTTC. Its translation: CASSKAGRQAAHGYTF.

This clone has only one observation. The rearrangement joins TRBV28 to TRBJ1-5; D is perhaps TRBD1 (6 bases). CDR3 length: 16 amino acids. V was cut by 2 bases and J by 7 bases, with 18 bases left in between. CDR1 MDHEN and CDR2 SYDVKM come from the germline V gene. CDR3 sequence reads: CASSLGGAVNYQPQHF. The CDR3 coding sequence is TGTGCCAGCAGTTTAGGGGGGGCGGTAAATTACCAGCCCCAGCATTTT.